A single sample gave rise to the 10 T cell receptor beta chains below, sequenced in a study of control samples from healthy donors and cancer patients. Here immunoSEQ multiplex PCR was the method, and the copy in TCRdb shows in-frame clones only, minus some. The profile shows 35,000 to 40,000 clones, around 88% of them singletons. The specimen was PBMCs. Receptors originate from a woman aged 60-75 years with lung cancer.

V gene TRBV4-3 combines with J gene TRBJ2-7, with D unclear. The CDR3 consists of 16 residues. Deletions cut 3 bases from V and 3 bases from J, with 18 bases between. Germline V gene lookup returns CDR1 LGHNA and CDR2 YSLEER. The chain's CDR3 is CASSQASDQVHYEQYF. Here the CDR3 DNA reads TGCGCCAGCAGCCAGGCTTCGGACCAAGTTCACTACGAGCAGTACTTC.

This chain connects TRBV7-3 to TRBJ2-3; unclear D gene. V lost 5 bases, J lost 6 bases, and 6 bases lay in between. Germline V gene sequence: CDR1 SGHTA, CDR2 FQGTGA. This CDR3 spans 11 amino acids. In DNA, the CDR3 is TGTGCCAGCAGCCCCCGGGATACGCAGTATTTT. Amino acids: CASSPRDTQYF.

J is TRBJ2-7 and V is TRBV19; D is possibly TRBD1 (5 bases). With 1 base removed from V and 6 bases from J, the gap between germline ends came to 13 bases. Germline loops: CDR1 LNHDA, CDR2 SQIVND (reference sequence). The CDR3 loop spans 14 amino acids. The CDR3 loop is CASSIGMQGSEQYF. The CDR3 DNA reads TGTGCCAGTAGTATAGGGATGCAGGGATCCGAGCAGTACTTC.

V gene TRBV5-1 combines with J gene TRBJ2-1; possible D gene TRBD2, 5 bases. The germline V gene has CDR1 SGHRS and CDR2 YFSETQ. The V and J ends lost 0 bases and 6 bases respectively, with 10 bases between them. The CDR3 is 14 residues long. Here the CDR3 DNA reads TGCGCCAGCAGCTTGGAACTAGTCTTCAATGAGCAGTTCTTC. This sequence encodes CASSLELVFNEQFF.

The V gene is TRBV10-3, the J gene TRBJ1-4; 9 nucleotides match TRBD1. V lost 8 bases and J lost 8; bases outside the gene matches: 3. Per germline, CDR1 ENHRY and CDR2 SYGVKD. CDR3 length: 12 residues. CDR3 nucleotides: TGTGCCATCGGGACAGGGCGGGAAAAACTGTTTTTT. Encoded protein: CAIGTGREKLFF.

The chain couples TRBV6-5 to TRBJ2-7; no definite D call. CDR3 length: 16 residues. Germline CDR1 is MNHEY and CDR2 is SVGAGI. V was shortened by 4 bases and J by 0 bases, with 16 bases between the two germline ends. CDR3 amino acids: CASSSFGRPLSYEQYF. CDR3 in DNA: TGTGCCAGCAGTTCCTTCGGTAGGCCTCTCTCCTACGAGCAGTACTTC.

The gene calls are TRBV10-3 and TRBJ2-7; D gene ambiguous. The CDR3 extends over 12 amino acids. Germline V gene sequence: CDR1 ENHRY, CDR2 SYGVKD. V gave up 2 bases and J gave up 6 bases, with 8 bases separating them. The DNA for the CDR3 is TGTGCCATCAGTGAGAACAGTCTCGAGCAGTACTTC. Translation gives CAISENSLEQYF.

The rearrangement uses TRBV24-1 and TRBJ2-3; D could derive from TRBD1 or TRBD2 (5 bases each). The CDR3 has 14 amino acids. Germline V CDR1 and CDR2: KGHDR, SFDVKD. Trimming removed 3 bases at V and 6 bases at J, with 12 bases between. CDR3 protein: CATSDRDPGDTQYF. In DNA, the CDR3 is TGTGCCACCAGTGATCGGGACCCCGGGGATACGCAGTATTTT.

V usage is TRBV7-8 and J usage is TRBJ2-1; no clear D gene. Germline CDR1 reads SGHVS; CDR2 reads FQNEAQ. Deletions cut 3 bases from V and 7 bases from J, with 16 bases between. The CDR3 contains 15 residues. CDR3 region: CASSLAERTHNEQFF. DNA for the CDR3: TGTGCCAGCAGCTTGGCCGAGCGTACCCATAATGAGCAGTTCTTC.

The chain uses TRBV2 and TRBJ2-3; D is ambiguous. The CDR3 covers 13 residues. The V gene lost 3 bases and the J gene lost 0 bases, with 4 bases spanning the gap. Germline assignment: CDR1 SNHLY and CDR2 FYNNEI. The CDR3 nucleotides read TGTGCCAGCAGTGAGGGCAGCACAGATACGCAGTATTTT. Translation: CASSEGSTDTQYF. The whole variable domain, filled in from reference TRBV2 and TRBJ2-3, reads EPEVTQTPSHQVTQMGQEVILRCVPISNHLYFYWYRQILGQKVEFLVSFYNNEISEKSEIFDDQFSVERPDGSNFTLKIRSTKLEDSAMYFCASSEGSTDTQYFGPGTRLTVL.